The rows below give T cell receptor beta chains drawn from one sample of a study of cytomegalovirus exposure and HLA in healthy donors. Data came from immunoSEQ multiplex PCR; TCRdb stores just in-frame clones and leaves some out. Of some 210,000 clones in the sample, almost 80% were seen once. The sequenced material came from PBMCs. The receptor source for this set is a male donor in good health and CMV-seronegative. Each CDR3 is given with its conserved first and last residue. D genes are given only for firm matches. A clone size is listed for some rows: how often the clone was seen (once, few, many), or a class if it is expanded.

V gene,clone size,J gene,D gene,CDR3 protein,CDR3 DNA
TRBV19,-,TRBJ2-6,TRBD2,CAGAGGSGANVLTF,TGTGCCGGGGCGGGAGGATCTGGGGCCAACGTCCTGACTTTC
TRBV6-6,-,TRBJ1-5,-,CASSPGRGWNQPQHF,TGTGCCAGCAGTCCAGGCAGGGGCTGGAATCAGCCCCAGCATTTT
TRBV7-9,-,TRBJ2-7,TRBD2,CASSLSTSGRSAYEQYF,TGTGCCAGCAGCTTATCGACTAGCGGGCGCTCGGCCTACGAGCAGTACTTC
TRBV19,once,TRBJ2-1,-,CASSKSGRRYNEQFF,TGTGCCAGTAGTAAAAGCGGCCGAAGGTACAATGAGCAGTTCTTC
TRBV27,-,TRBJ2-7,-,CASSLRARQTPYEQYF,TGTGCCAGCAGTTTACGTGCGCGGCAGACCCCCTACGAGCAGTACTTC
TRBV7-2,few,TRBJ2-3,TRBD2,CASSLVAGAATDTQYF,TGTGCCAGCAGCTTAGTAGCGGGGGCGGCCACAGATACGCAGTATTTT
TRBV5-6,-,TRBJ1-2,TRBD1,CASSLDSGTDYGYTF,TGTGCCAGCAGCTTGGATTCCGGGACAGATTATGGCTACACCTTC
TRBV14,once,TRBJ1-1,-,CASSQERARGAFF,TGTGCCAGCAGCCAAGAGCGGGCCCGTGGGGCTTTCTTT
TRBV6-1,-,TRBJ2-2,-,CASRRRDPNTGELFF,TGTGCCAGCAGGAGGAGGGACCCGAACACCGGGGAGCTGTTTTTT
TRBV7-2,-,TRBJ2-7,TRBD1,CASSLDQGITGGEQYF,TGTGCCAGCAGCTTAGATCAGGGAATAACAGGGGGCGAGCAGTACTTC
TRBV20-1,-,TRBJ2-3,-,CSARDRDTQYF,TGCAGTGCTAGAGATCGGGATACGCAGTATTTT
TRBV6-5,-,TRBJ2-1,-,CASSYSILTKQFF,TGTGCCAGCAGTTACTCGATTCTGACTAAGCAGTTCTTC
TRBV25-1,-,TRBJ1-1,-,CASSESRGNTEAFF,TGTGCCAGCAGTGAATCGCGGGGAAACACTGAAGCTTTCTTT
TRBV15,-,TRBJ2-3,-,CATSRDRRTDTQYF,TGTGCCACCAGCAGAGATAGGAGGACAGATACGCAGTATTTT
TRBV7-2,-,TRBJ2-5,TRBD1,CASSRDRGETQYF,TGTGCCAGCAGCCGCGACAGGGGAGAGACCCAGTACTTC
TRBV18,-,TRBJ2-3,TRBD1,CASSQDRADTQYF,TGTGCCAGCTCACAAGACAGGGCAGATACGCAGTATTTT
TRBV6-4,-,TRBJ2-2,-,CASSAGGGGTGELFF,TGTGCCAGCAGTGCCGGGGGAGGAGGAACCGGGGAGCTGTTTTTT
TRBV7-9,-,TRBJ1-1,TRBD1,CASSYEQGREAFF,TGTGCCAGCAGCTACGAACAGGGGAGGGAAGCTTTCTTT
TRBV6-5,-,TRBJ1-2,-,CASSYGSSRGYTF,TGTGCCAGCAGTTACGGTTCCTCGCGGGGCTACACCTTC
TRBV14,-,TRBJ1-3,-,CASSQEAGNTIYF,TGTGCCAGCAGCCAAGAGGCAGGAAACACCATATATTTT
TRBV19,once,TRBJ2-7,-,CASSAGFSYEQYF,TGTGCCAGTAGTGCAGGGTTTTCCTACGAGCAGTACTTC
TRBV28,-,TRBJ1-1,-,CASTRVTEAFF,TGTGCCAGCACCCGGGTCACTGAAGCTTTCTTT
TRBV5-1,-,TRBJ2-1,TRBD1,CASSSGQGLFVDNEQFF,TGCGCCAGCAGCTCGGGACAGGGTTTATTCGTTGACAATGAGCAGTTCTTC
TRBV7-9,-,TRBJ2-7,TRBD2,CASSLLAGGHGVDEQYF,TGTGCCAGCAGCTTACTAGCGGGAGGTCACGGCGTAGACGAGCAGTACTTC
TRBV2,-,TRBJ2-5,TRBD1,CASSRDRGKETQYF,TGTGCCAGCAGTCGGGACAGGGGCAAAGAGACCCAGTACTTC
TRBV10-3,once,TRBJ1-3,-,CALSGPGNPGDTIYF,TGTGCCCTCTCTGGGCCAGGAAATCCGGGGGACACCATATATTTT
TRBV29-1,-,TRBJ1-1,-,CSVLRVENTEAFF,TGCAGCGTTCTCAGGGTGGAGAACACTGAAGCTTTCTTT
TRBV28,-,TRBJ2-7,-,CASSLREEQYF,TGTGCCAGCAGTTTACGAGAAGAGCAGTACTTC
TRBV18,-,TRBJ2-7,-,CASSLRRGDEQYF,TGTGCCAGCTCCCTCCGTCGTGGAGACGAGCAGTACTTC
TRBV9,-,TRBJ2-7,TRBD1,CASSVEMTGNLYEQYF,TGTGCCAGCAGCGTAGAGATGACAGGGAACCTCTACGAGCAGTACTTC
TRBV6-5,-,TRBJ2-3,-,CASSSQGTQYF,TGTGCCAGCAGTTCACAGGGAACGCAGTATTTT
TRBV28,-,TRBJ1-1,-,CASSSTGLNTEAFF,TGTGCCAGCAGTAGCACAGGGTTGAACACTGAAGCTTTCTTT
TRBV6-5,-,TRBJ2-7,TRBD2,CASSSYGTSKQYF,TGTGCCAGCAGTTCCTACGGGACTAGCAAGCAGTACTTC
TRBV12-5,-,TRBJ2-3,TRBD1,CASGLIRDRVVDGTDTQYF,TGTGCTAGTGGTTTGATCCGGGACAGGGTGGTTGATGGCACAGATACGCAGTATTTT
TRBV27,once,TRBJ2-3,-,CASSLSTGILQYF,TGTGCCAGCAGTTTATCGACGGGGATTCTGCAGTATTTT
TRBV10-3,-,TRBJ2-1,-,CATSTGSAYNEQFF,TGTGCCACCTCGACGGGGAGTGCGTACAATGAGCAGTTCTTC
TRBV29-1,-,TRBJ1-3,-,CSVRTQRRGNAIYF,TGCAGCGTTCGGACCCAGCGACGGGGAAACGCCATATATTTT
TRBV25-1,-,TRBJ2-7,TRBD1,CASSGGDRGISDEQYF,TGTGCCAGCAGTGGGGGGGACAGGGGTATTTCGGACGAGCAGTACTTC
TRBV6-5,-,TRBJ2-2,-,CASGRVGDTGELFF,TGTGCCAGCGGCCGCGTGGGAGACACCGGGGAGCTGTTTTTT
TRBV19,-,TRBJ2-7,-,CASSISGAYEQYF,TGTGCCAGTAGTATCTCAGGCGCCTACGAGCAGTACTTC
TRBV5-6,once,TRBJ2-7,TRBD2,CASSLVSGSGSYEQYF,TGTGCCAGCAGCTTGGTGAGCGGGAGCGGGTCCTACGAGCAGTACTTC
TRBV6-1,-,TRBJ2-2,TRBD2,CASTGLAVTGELFF,TGTGCCAGCACTGGGCTAGCGGTCACCGGGGAGCTGTTTTTT
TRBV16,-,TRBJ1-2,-,CASSQLAGLRGYTF,TGTGCCAGCAGCCAATTGGCCGGCTTGAGGGGCTACACCTTC
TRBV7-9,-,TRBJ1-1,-,CASSLAFGELNTEAFF,TGTGCCAGCAGCTTAGCGTTCGGAGAACTTAACACTGAAGCTTTCTTT
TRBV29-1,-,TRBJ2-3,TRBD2,CSVEVQTSDAGTQYF,TGCAGCGTTGAAGTCCAGACTAGCGACGCAGGTACGCAGTATTTT
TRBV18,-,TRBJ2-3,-,CASSPGVTYDTQYF,TGTGCCAGCTCTCCGGGGGTCACGTACGATACGCAGTATTTT
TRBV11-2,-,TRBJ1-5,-,CASSLGGVSNQPQHF,TGTGCCAGCAGCTTAGGCGGGGTTAGCAATCAGCCCCAGCATTTT
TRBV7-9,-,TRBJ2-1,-,CASSPGGAPHEQFF,TGTGCCAGCAGCCCTGGCGGAGCACCTCATGAGCAGTTCTTC
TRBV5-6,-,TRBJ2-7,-,CASSTVTEPYEQYF,TGTGCCAGCAGTACCGTTACCGAGCCCTACGAGCAGTACTTC
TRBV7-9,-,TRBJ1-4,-,CSSSINNEKLFF,TGTTCCAGCAGCATTAATAATGAAAAACTGTTTTTT
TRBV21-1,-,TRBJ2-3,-,CASSKRDRPTADTQYF,TGTGCCAGCAGCAAACGGGACAGACCAACAGCAGATACGCAGTATTTT
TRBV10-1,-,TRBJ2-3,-,CASSESTRADTQYF,TGCGCCAGCAGTGAGTCCACGAGGGCAGATACGCAGTATTTT
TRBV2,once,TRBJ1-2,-,CASSEGEGRLNYGYTF,TGTGCCAGCAGTGAGGGAGAGGGTAGGCTTAACTATGGCTACACCTTC
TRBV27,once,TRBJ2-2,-,CASSLLMASSRPGELFF,TGTGCCAGCAGTTTACTGATGGCCTCGTCCCGTCCCGGGGAGCTGTTTTTT
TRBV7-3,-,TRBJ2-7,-,CASSLTSLAGEEQYF,TGTGCCAGCAGCTTAACGTCACTGGCAGGGGAAGAGCAGTACTTC
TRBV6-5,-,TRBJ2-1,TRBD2,CASSYSAGLAYNEQFF,TGTGCCAGCAGTTACTCAGCGGGACTAGCTTACAATGAGCAGTTCTTC
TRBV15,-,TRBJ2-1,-,CATNRQDLNYNEQFF,TGTGCCACCAATCGACAGGACCTTAACTACAATGAGCAGTTCTTC
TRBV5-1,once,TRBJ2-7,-,CASSLAGSYEQYF,TGCGCCAGCAGCTTGGCCGGGAGCTACGAGCAGTACTTC
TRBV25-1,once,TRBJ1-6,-,CASSEAGPLSNSPLHF,TGTGCCAGCAGTGAGGCGGGGCCCTTATCAAATTCACCCCTCCACTTT